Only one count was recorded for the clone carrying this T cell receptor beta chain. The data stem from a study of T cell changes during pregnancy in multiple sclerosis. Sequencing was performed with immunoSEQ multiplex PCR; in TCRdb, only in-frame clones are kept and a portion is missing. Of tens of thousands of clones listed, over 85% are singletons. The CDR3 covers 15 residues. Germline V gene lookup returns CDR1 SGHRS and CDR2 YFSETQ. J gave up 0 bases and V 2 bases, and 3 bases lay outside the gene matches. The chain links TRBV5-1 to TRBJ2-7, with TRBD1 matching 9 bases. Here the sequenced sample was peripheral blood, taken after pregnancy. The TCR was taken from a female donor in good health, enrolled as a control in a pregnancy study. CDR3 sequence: CASSFGTGISYEQYF. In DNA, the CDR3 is TGCGCCAGCAGCTTCGGGACAGGGATCTCCTACGAGCAGTACTTC. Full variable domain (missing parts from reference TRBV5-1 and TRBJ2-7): KAGVTQTPRYLIKTRGQQVTLSCSPISGHRSVSWYQQTPGQGLQFLFEYFSETQRNKGNFPGRFSGRQFSNSRSEMNVSTLELGDSALYLCASSFGTGISYEQYFGPGTRLTVT.